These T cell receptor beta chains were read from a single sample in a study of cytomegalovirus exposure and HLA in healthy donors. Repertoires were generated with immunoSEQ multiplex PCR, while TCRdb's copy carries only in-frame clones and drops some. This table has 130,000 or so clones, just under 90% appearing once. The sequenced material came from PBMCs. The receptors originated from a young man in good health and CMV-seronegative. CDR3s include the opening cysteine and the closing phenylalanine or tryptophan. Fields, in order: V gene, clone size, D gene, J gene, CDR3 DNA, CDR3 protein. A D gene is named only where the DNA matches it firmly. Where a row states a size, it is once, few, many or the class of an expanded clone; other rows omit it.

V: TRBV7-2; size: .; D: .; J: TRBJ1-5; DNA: TGTGCCAGCAGCCTCCGCGGTAGCAATCAGCCCCAGCATTTT; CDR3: CASSLRGSNQPQHF
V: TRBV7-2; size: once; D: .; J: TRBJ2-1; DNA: TGTGCCAGCAGTCCCGGGACAGGGCCGGGGGGGTCCTACAATGAGCAGTTCTTC; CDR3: CASSPGTGPGGSYNEQFF
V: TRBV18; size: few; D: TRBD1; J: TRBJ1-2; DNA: TGTGCCAGCTCACCACCGGGACAGGGTTTCTATGGCTACACCTTC; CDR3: CASSPPGQGFYGYTF
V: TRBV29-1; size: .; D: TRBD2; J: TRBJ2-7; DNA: TGCAGCGTTCAGTCTAGCGGGGTCGAGCAGTACTTC; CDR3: CSVQSSGVEQYF
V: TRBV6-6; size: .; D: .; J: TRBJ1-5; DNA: TGTGCCAGCAGCCCTGCGGGTTACAGCAATCAGCCCCAGCATTTT; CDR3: CASSPAGYSNQPQHF
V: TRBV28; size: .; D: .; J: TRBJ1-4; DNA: TGTGCCAGCAGTCCCCGCCGTCTGGGGGCAGGGGAAAAACTGTTTTTT; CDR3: CASSPRRLGAGEKLFF
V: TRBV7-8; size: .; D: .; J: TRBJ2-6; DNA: TGTGCCAGCAGCTTGGGAGGTCCTAGGGCCAACGTCCTGACTTTC; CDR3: CASSLGGPRANVLTF
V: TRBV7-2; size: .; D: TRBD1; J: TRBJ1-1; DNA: TGTGCCAGCAGCTTAGTGTCAGGGGGCACTGAAGCTTTCTTT; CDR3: CASSLVSGGTEAFF
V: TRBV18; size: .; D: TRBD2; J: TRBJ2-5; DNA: TGTGCCAGCTCACCCGGGACTAGCGGGGGGTACCAAGAGACCCAGTACTTC; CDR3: CASSPGTSGGYQETQYF
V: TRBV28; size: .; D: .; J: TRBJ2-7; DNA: TGTGCCAGCAGTTTATTGGGCACTTCGTCCGAGCAGTACTTC; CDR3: CASSLLGTSSEQYF
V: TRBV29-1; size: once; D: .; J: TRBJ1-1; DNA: TGCAGCGTTGTCAGGGGTTCCACTGAAGCTTTCTTT; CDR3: CSVVRGSTEAFF
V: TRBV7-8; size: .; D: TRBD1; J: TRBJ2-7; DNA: TGTGCCAGCAGCTCCAACCCGACAGGGGCCTACGAGCAGTACTTC; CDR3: CASSSNPTGAYEQYF
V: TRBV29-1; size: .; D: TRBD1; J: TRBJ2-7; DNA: TGCAGCGTTGAAGGGCCAGGGGGCCGCTACGAGCAGTACTTC; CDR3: CSVEGPGGRYEQYF
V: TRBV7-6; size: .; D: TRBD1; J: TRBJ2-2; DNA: TGTGCCAGCGCGAACAGGGGTAACACCGGGGAGCTGTTTTTT; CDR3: CASANRGNTGELFF
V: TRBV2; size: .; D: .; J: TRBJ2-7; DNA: TGTGCCAGCAGTGCGCCAGGCGTGGGCTACGAGCAGTACTTC; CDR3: CASSAPGVGYEQYF
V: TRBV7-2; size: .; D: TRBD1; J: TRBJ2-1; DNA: TGTGCCAGCAGCCTGCTAGGACAGGGGTCCTACAATGAGCAGTTCTTC; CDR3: CASSLLGQGSYNEQFF
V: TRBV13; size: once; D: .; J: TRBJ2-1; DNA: TGTGCCAGCACGGGTAGCGGCGTACGGAATGAGCAGTTCTTC; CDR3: CASTGSGVRNEQFF
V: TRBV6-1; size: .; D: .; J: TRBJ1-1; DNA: TGTGCCAGTAACCCGTGGGGCACGACTGAAGCTTTCTTT; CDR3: CASNPWGTTEAFF
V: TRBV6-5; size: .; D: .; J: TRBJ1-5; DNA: TGTGCCAGCATCTTAAGGGGCGCATGCAATCAGCCCCAGCATTTT; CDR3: CASILRGACNQPQHF
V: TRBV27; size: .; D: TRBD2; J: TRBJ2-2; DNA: TGTGCCAGCAGTTTTAGCGGGGGGGCCGCGGGGGAGCTGTTTTTT; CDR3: CASSFSGGAAGELFF
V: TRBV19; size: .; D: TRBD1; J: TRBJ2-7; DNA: TGTGCCAGTAGTATAGACAGGGGGCGCGGCTACGAGCAGTACTTC; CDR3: CASSIDRGRGYEQYF
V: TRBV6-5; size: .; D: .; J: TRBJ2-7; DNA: TGTGCCAGCAGCTCAACAGGCAACGAGCAGTACTTC; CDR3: CASSSTGNEQYF
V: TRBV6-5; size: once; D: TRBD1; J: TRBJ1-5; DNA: TGTGCCAGCAGACAAGGGACAGGGCGCCAGCCCCAGCATTTT; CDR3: CASRQGTGRQPQHF
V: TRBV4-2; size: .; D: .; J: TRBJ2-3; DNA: TGTGCCAGCAGCCCGACTAGTTCGGGATTAGATACGCAGTATTTT; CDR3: CASSPTSSGLDTQYF
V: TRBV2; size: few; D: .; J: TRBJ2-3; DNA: TGTGCCAGCGTAAAAGCGCCCACTAGCACAGATACGCAGTATTTT; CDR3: CASVKAPTSTDTQYF
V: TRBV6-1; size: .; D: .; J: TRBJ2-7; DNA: TGTGCCAGCAGTCTTCTAGCACGAGAGCAGTACTTC; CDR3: CASSLLAREQYF
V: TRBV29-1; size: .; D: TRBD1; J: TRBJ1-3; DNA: TGCAGCGTGGACCCGGGACAGGGGGTCGGGGGCTCTGGAAACACCATATATTTT; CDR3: CSVDPGQGVGGSGNTIYF
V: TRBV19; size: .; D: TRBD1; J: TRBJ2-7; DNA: TGTGCCAGTAGTTTGGGACAGGACTACGAGCAGTACTTC; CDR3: CASSLGQDYEQYF
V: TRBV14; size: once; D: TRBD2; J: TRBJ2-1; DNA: TGTGCCAGCAGCCTAGGGACTAGCGGGGGGCAGGGTGAGCAGTTCTTC; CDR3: CASSLGTSGGQGEQFF
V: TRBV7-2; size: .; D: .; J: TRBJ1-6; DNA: TGTGCCAGCAGCTCGGCCGACAGTCTATATAATTCACCCCTCCACTTT; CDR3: CASSSADSLYNSPLHF
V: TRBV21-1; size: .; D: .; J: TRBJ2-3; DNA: TGTGCCAGCAGCTTACGACAGGGTGCCACCACAGATACGCAGTATTTT; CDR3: CASSLRQGATTDTQYF
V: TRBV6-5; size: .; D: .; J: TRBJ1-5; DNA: TGTGCCAGCAGCCGACAGGGCAATCAGCCCCAGCATTTT; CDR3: CASSRQGNQPQHF
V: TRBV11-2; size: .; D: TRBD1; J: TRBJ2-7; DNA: TGTGCCAGCAGCTTCACGACAGGGGACCCCTACGAGCAGTACTTC; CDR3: CASSFTTGDPYEQYF
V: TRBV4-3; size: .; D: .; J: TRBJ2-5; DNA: TGCGCCAGCAGCCAAAGGACGGTGACAGGGACCCAGTACTTC; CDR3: CASSQRTVTGTQYF
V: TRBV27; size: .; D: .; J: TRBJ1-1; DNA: TGTGCCAGCAGTTTACAGGGTGGGAACACTGAAGCTTTCTTT; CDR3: CASSLQGGNTEAFF
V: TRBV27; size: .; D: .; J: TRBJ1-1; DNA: TGTGCCAGCCGTTCGAGACTTATGAACACTGAAGCTTTCTTT; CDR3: CASRSRLMNTEAFF
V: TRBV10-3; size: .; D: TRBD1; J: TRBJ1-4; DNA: TGTGCCATCAGTGGGGGGACAGGGGGAGTAGTGAATGAAAAACTGTTTTTT; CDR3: CAISGGTGGVVNEKLFF
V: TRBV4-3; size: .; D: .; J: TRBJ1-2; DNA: TGCGCCAGCAGCCAGGCCAAAGACAGAGTCTATGGCTACACCTTC; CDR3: CASSQAKDRVYGYTF
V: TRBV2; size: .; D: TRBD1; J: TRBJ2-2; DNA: TGTGCCAGCAGTGGGGGACAGGGGGGCACCGGGGAGCTGTTTTTT; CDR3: CASSGGQGGTGELFF
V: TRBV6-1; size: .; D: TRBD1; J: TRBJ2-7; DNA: TGTGCCAGCAGGATCGGGACAGGGGGCTTTTACGAGCAGTACTTC; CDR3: CASRIGTGGFYEQYF
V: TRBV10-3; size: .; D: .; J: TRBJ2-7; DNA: TGTGCCATCAGCGGGCGGGACAGTGCGACCTACGAGCAGTACTTC; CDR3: CAISGRDSATYEQYF
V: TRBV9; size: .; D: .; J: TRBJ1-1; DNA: TGTGCCAGCAGCGGTACTTTGAACACTGAAGCTTTCTTT; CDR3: CASSGTLNTEAFF
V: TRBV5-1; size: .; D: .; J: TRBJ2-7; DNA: TGCGCCAGCAGCTTGTCACAAGTCGACGAGCAGTACTTC; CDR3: CASSLSQVDEQYF
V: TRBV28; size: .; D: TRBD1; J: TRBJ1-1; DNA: TGTGCCAGCAGTTTAACAGGGGTAAACACTGAAGCTTTCTTT; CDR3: CASSLTGVNTEAFF
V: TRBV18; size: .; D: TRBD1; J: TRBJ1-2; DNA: TGTGCCAGCTCACCACCGGGACAGGGGCCCTTCAGCTACACCTTC; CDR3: CASSPPGQGPFSYTF
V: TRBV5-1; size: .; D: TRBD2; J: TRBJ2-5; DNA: TGCGCCAGCAGCTCAGGGACTAGCGGGGGGCGAACGTTAGAGACCCAGTACTTC; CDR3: CASSSGTSGGRTLETQYF
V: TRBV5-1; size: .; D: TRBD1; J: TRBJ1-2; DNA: TGCGCCAGCAGCCCAGGGACAGCCAACTATGGCTACACCTTC; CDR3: CASSPGTANYGYTF
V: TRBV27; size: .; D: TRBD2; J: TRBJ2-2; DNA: TGTGCCAGCAGTTATATGGGAGGGATCGGGGAGCTGTTTTTT; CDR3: CASSYMGGIGELFF
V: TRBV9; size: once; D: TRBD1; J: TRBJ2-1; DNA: TGTGCCAGCAGCGCAGAAGACAGGGGTGAGCAGTTCTTC; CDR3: CASSAEDRGEQFF
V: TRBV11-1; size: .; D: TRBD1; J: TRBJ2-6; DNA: TGTGCCAGCAGCCCCGGGACAGAAGTCCCAGGTGGGGCCAACGTCCTGACTTTC; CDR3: CASSPGTEVPGGANVLTF
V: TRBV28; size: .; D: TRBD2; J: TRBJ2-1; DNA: TGTGCCAGCAGTTCCGGACTAGCGGGGGGCTACAATGAGCAGTTCTTC; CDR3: CASSSGLAGGYNEQFF
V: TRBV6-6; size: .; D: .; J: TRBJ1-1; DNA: TGTGCCACCTACGAGGGTTACACTGAAGCTTTCTTT; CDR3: CATYEGYTEAFF
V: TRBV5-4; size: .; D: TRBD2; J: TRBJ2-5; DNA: TGTGCCAGCAGCTTGGTTAGGGAGGGGGAGACCCAGTACTTC; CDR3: CASSLVREGETQYF
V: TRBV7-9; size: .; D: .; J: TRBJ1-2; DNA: TGTGCCAGCAGCTTAGGGAGGGTCCGCGGGTATGGCTACACCTTC; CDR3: CASSLGRVRGYGYTF
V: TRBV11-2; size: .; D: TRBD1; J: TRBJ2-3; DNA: TGTGCCAGCAGCCCGGGACAGTCATTCACAGATACGCAGTATTTT; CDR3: CASSPGQSFTDTQYF
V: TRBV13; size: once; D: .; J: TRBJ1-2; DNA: TGTGCCAGCAGCACTCACAGTGGGGGCTACACCTTC; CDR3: CASSTHSGGYTF
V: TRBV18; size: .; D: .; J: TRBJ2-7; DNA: TGTGCCAGCTCCCACTCCCGGGACACCGGGCAGTACTTC; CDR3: CASSHSRDTGQYF
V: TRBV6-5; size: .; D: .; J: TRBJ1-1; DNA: TGTGCCAGCAGACCCTTCTCGGGGGTGAACACTGAAGCTTTCTTT; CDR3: CASRPFSGVNTEAFF